Listed below are T cell receptor beta chains from one sample, sequenced in a study of blood T cell repertoires in COVID-19. The repertoire was sequenced with immunoSEQ multiplex PCR; TCRdb's copy has only in-frame clones and lacks some. The sample has a few hundred thousand clones, approximately 81% seen once. The material sequenced was peripheral blood. These receptors were taken from a man between 40 and 49 years old with acute or convalescent COVID-19. The CDR3 runs from the conserved cysteine through the conserved F or W. Fields, in order: J gene, clone size, V gene, D gene, CDR3 protein, CDR3 DNA. D genes are given only for firm matches. Expanded clones get a size class; other rows say once, few or many, or leave the size out.

j_gene: TRBJ1-4
abundance: .
v_gene: TRBV2
d_gene: .
CDR3aa: CASSVYSEKLFF
CDR3nt: TGTGCCAGCAGTGTATACAGCGAAAAACTGTTTTTT

j_gene: TRBJ2-5
abundance: .
v_gene: TRBV29-1
d_gene: TRBD1
CDR3aa: CSGVTGVGETQYF
CDR3nt: TGCAGCGGTGTAACAGGGGTGGGAGAGACCCAGTACTTC

j_gene: TRBJ1-2
abundance: .
v_gene: TRBV9
d_gene: TRBD1
CDR3aa: CASSPGTGPSYGYTF
CDR3nt: TGTGCCAGCAGCCCGGGGACAGGGCCCTCCTATGGCTACACCTTC

j_gene: TRBJ2-1
abundance: .
v_gene: TRBV2
d_gene: TRBD2
CDR3aa: CASSASGVYNEQFF
CDR3nt: TGTGCCAGCAGTGCTAGCGGGGTCTACAATGAGCAGTTCTTC

j_gene: TRBJ1-1
abundance: few
v_gene: TRBV6-1
d_gene: .
CDR3aa: CASSEWAENTEAFF
CDR3nt: TGTGCCAGCAGTGAATGGGCAGAGAACACTGAAGCTTTCTTT

j_gene: TRBJ2-1
abundance: .
v_gene: TRBV27
d_gene: .
CDR3aa: CASSLQGNEQFF
CDR3nt: TGTGCCAGCAGTTTACAGGGGAATGAGCAGTTCTTC

j_gene: TRBJ1-2
abundance: .
v_gene: TRBV2
d_gene: .
CDR3aa: CASSTSTDGAPAGYTF
CDR3nt: TGTGCCAGCAGTACTTCCACTGACGGAGCCCCGGCCGGCTACACCTTC

j_gene: TRBJ2-7
abundance: .
v_gene: TRBV5-4
d_gene: .
CDR3aa: CASSLGQGRDEQYF
CDR3nt: TGTGCCAGCAGCTTGGGGCAGGGGAGGGACGAGCAGTACTTC

j_gene: TRBJ2-5
abundance: .
v_gene: TRBV5-5
d_gene: TRBD1
CDR3aa: CASSLLGQTRETQYF
CDR3nt: TGTGCCAGCAGCTTGTTGGGACAGACCCGAGAGACCCAGTACTTC

j_gene: TRBJ1-5
abundance: few
v_gene: TRBV6-1
d_gene: .
CDR3aa: CASSVTVTLGSNQPQHF
CDR3nt: TGTGCCAGCAGTGTGACAGTCACCCTTGGTAGCAATCAGCCCCAGCATTTT

j_gene: TRBJ2-7
abundance: .
v_gene: TRBV3-1/TRBV3-2
d_gene: TRBD2
CDR3aa: CASSQVASGSYEQYF
CDR3nt: TGTGCCAGCAGCCAAGTGGCTAGCGGCTCCTACGAGCAGTACTTC

j_gene: TRBJ2-2
abundance: .
v_gene: TRBV5-4
d_gene: TRBD1
CDR3aa: CASSPRQGVGGELFF
CDR3nt: TGTGCCAGCAGCCCACGACAGGGGGTTGGCGGGGAGCTGTTTTTT

j_gene: TRBJ1-5
abundance: .
v_gene: TRBV6-1
d_gene: .
CDR3aa: CASSFPNQPQHF
CDR3nt: TGTGCCAGCAGTTTTCCAAATCAGCCCCAGCATTTT

j_gene: TRBJ1-1
abundance: .
v_gene: TRBV5-5
d_gene: TRBD1
CDR3aa: CASSSQTTGPVQAFF
CDR3nt: TGTGCCAGCAGCTCCCAAACGACAGGGCCGGTGCAAGCTTTCTTT

j_gene: TRBJ1-1
abundance: .
v_gene: TRBV10-3
d_gene: .
CDR3aa: CASSPTTNTEAFF
CDR3nt: TGTGCCAGCTCGCCAACAACGAACACTGAAGCTTTCTTT

j_gene: TRBJ2-3
abundance: .
v_gene: TRBV7-3
d_gene: TRBD2
CDR3aa: CASSLAGGRDTDTQYF
CDR3nt: TGTGCCAGCAGCCTAGCGGGGGGGCGGGACACAGATACGCAGTATTTT

j_gene: TRBJ2-7
abundance: .
v_gene: TRBV7-8
d_gene: .
CDR3aa: CASSFTTNPTYEQYF
CDR3nt: TGTGCCAGCAGCTTTACCACCAACCCTACCTACGAGCAGTACTTC

j_gene: TRBJ1-3
abundance: .
v_gene: TRBV6-5
d_gene: .
CDR3aa: CASGPGGGGNTIYF
CDR3nt: TGTGCCAGCGGCCCTGGCGGGGGGGGAAACACCATATATTTT

j_gene: TRBJ2-2
abundance: .
v_gene: TRBV2
d_gene: TRBD1
CDR3aa: CASTEQGTGELFF
CDR3nt: TGTGCCAGCACCGAACAGGGGACCGGGGAGCTGTTTTTT

j_gene: TRBJ2-7
abundance: .
v_gene: TRBV7-9
d_gene: .
CDR3aa: CASSRKAGGSYEQYF
CDR3nt: TGTGCCAGCAGCCGGAAGGCAGGGGGGTCCTACGAGCAGTACTTC

j_gene: TRBJ1-1
abundance: .
v_gene: TRBV5-4
d_gene: .
CDR3aa: CASSYPGGEAFF
CDR3nt: TGTGCCAGCAGCTACCCCGGGGGGGAAGCTTTCTTT

j_gene: TRBJ1-2
abundance: .
v_gene: TRBV3-1/TRBV3-2
d_gene: .
CDR3aa: CASSPRDSSQGYTF
CDR3nt: TGTGCCAGCAGCCCCCGGGACTCTTCTCAGGGCTACACCTTC

j_gene: TRBJ2-7
abundance: .
v_gene: TRBV29-1
d_gene: TRBD1
CDR3aa: CSVVHRDRGYEQYF
CDR3nt: TGCAGCGTTGTGCACCGGGACAGGGGCTACGAGCAGTACTTC

j_gene: TRBJ2-2
abundance: .
v_gene: TRBV28
d_gene: .
CDR3aa: CASSLRMRELFF
CDR3nt: TGTGCCAGCAGTCTCAGGATGAGGGAGCTGTTTTTT

j_gene: TRBJ2-1
abundance: .
v_gene: TRBV25-1
d_gene: TRBD1
CDR3aa: CASSEGQYNEQFF
CDR3nt: TGTGCCAGCAGTGAGGGACAGTACAATGAGCAGTTCTTC

j_gene: TRBJ2-7
abundance: once
v_gene: TRBV4-2
d_gene: .
CDR3aa: CASSQGRVNEQYF
CDR3nt: TGTGCCAGCAGCCAAGGTAGAGTAAACGAGCAGTACTTC

j_gene: TRBJ1-1
abundance: few
v_gene: TRBV2
d_gene: .
CDR3aa: CASSGDQESAFF
CDR3nt: TGTGCCAGCAGTGGTGATCAGGAAAGTGCTTTCTTT

j_gene: TRBJ2-2
abundance: .
v_gene: TRBV5-6
d_gene: .
CDR3aa: CASSFGTNTGELFF
CDR3nt: TGTGCCAGCAGCTTCGGGACTAACACCGGGGAGCTGTTTTTT

j_gene: TRBJ2-2
abundance: once
v_gene: TRBV29-1
d_gene: TRBD1
CDR3aa: CSVGQGAAGELFF
CDR3nt: TGCAGCGTCGGACAGGGGGCGGCCGGGGAGCTGTTTTTT

j_gene: TRBJ1-2
abundance: .
v_gene: TRBV7-3
d_gene: .
CDR3aa: CASSPGGGGYTF
CDR3nt: TGTGCCAGCAGCCCCGGCGGGGGAGGCTACACCTTC

j_gene: TRBJ2-1
abundance: .
v_gene: TRBV12-3/TRBV12-4
d_gene: TRBD1
CDR3aa: CASSLGGQPQFF
CDR3nt: TGTGCCAGCAGTTTAGGGGGACAGCCACAGTTCTTC

j_gene: TRBJ2-2
abundance: .
v_gene: TRBV7-3
d_gene: .
CDR3aa: CASSPPGTGELFF
CDR3nt: TGTGCCAGCAGCCCGCCCGGGACCGGGGAGCTGTTTTTT

j_gene: TRBJ1-4
abundance: once
v_gene: TRBV4-3
d_gene: .
CDR3aa: CASSQSGNLGEKLFF
CDR3nt: TGCGCCAGCAGCCAGTCGGGAAACCTAGGGGAAAAACTGTTTTTT

j_gene: TRBJ1-2
abundance: .
v_gene: TRBV2
d_gene: .
CDR3aa: CASSDTGIPNYGYTF
CDR3nt: TGTGCCAGCAGTGACACAGGGATCCCTAACTATGGCTACACCTTC

j_gene: TRBJ2-7
abundance: .
v_gene: TRBV7-3
d_gene: TRBD2
CDR3aa: CASSRSRGGYHEQYF
CDR3nt: TGTGCCAGCAGCCGGTCGCGGGGGGGCTACCACGAGCAGTACTTC

j_gene: TRBJ1-1
abundance: .
v_gene: TRBV6-2/TRBV6-3
d_gene: TRBD1
CDR3aa: CASSYPGGTEAFF
CDR3nt: TGTGCCAGCAGTTATCCAGGGGGCACTGAAGCTTTCTTT

j_gene: TRBJ1-2
abundance: .
v_gene: TRBV9
d_gene: TRBD1
CDR3aa: CASSPGQATGGYTF
CDR3nt: TGTGCCAGCAGCCCAGGACAGGCGACGGGGGGCTACACCTTC

j_gene: TRBJ1-3
abundance: .
v_gene: TRBV6-5
d_gene: .
CDR3aa: CASSPGHTSGNTIYF
CDR3nt: TGTGCCAGCAGTCCCGGACATACCTCTGGAAACACCATATATTTT

j_gene: TRBJ2-1
abundance: .
v_gene: TRBV5-1
d_gene: TRBD2
CDR3aa: CASSLNSGGPNNEQFF
CDR3nt: TGCGCCAGCAGCTTGAATAGCGGGGGGCCAAACAATGAGCAGTTCTTC

j_gene: TRBJ2-7
abundance: .
v_gene: TRBV7-9
d_gene: .
CDR3aa: CASSLSGAEGSYEQYF
CDR3nt: TGTGCCAGCAGCTTAAGTGGGGCGGAGGGTTCGTACGAGCAGTACTTC

j_gene: TRBJ1-5
abundance: .
v_gene: TRBV28
d_gene: TRBD1
CDR3aa: CASSRPDRANQPQHF
CDR3nt: TGTGCCAGCAGCCGCCCGGACAGGGCCAATCAGCCCCAGCATTTT

j_gene: TRBJ1-2
abundance: .
v_gene: TRBV28
d_gene: TRBD1
CDR3aa: CASSLGDRAPEWHVGYTF
CDR3nt: TGTGCCAGCAGTTTAGGGGACAGGGCCCCAGAGTGGCATGTTGGCTACACCTTC

j_gene: TRBJ2-7
abundance: few
v_gene: TRBV5-4
d_gene: TRBD1
CDR3aa: CASSDTRDSPYEQYF
CDR3nt: TGTGCCAGCAGCGACACCCGGGACAGCCCCTACGAGCAGTACTTC

j_gene: TRBJ2-7
abundance: .
v_gene: TRBV27
d_gene: .
CDR3aa: CASSLLGPRGEQYF
CDR3nt: TGTGCCAGCAGTTTATTGGGGCCTAGGGGAGAGCAGTACTTC

j_gene: TRBJ1-2
abundance: .
v_gene: TRBV28
d_gene: TRBD1
CDR3aa: CASSLLSGGWGYTF
CDR3nt: TGTGCCAGCAGTTTATTATCAGGGGGATGGGGCTACACCTTC

j_gene: TRBJ1-6
abundance: .
v_gene: TRBV2
d_gene: .
CDR3aa: CASSALLGSYNSPLHF
CDR3nt: TGTGCCAGCAGTGCTTTACTTGGCTCCTATAATTCACCCCTCCACTTT

j_gene: TRBJ1-5
abundance: .
v_gene: TRBV15
d_gene: TRBD1
CDR3aa: CATSPRGQDVQPQHF
CDR3nt: TGTGCCACCAGCCCCCGCGGACAGGACGTCCAGCCCCAGCATTTT

j_gene: TRBJ1-2
abundance: .
v_gene: TRBV13
d_gene: .
CDR3aa: CASSVETGYGYTF
CDR3nt: TGTGCCAGCAGCGTCGAGACGGGCTATGGCTACACCTTC

j_gene: TRBJ1-1
abundance: few
v_gene: TRBV2
d_gene: .
CDR3aa: CASSDSHERSTEAFF
CDR3nt: TGTGCCAGCAGTGACAGCCATGAAAGGAGCACTGAAGCTTTCTTT

j_gene: TRBJ1-1
abundance: few
v_gene: TRBV2
d_gene: TRBD1
CDR3aa: CASSEDRGVNTEAFF
CDR3nt: TGTGCCAGCAGCGAAGACAGGGGCGTGAACACTGAAGCTTTCTTT

j_gene: TRBJ1-1
abundance: .
v_gene: TRBV18
d_gene: .
CDR3aa: CASSPRTPGDTEAFF
CDR3nt: TGTGCCAGCTCACCACGAACGCCGGGGGACACTGAAGCTTTCTTT

j_gene: TRBJ2-1
abundance: few
v_gene: TRBV5-1
d_gene: TRBD2
CDR3aa: CASSLEGLAASLSYNEQFF
CDR3nt: TGCGCCAGCAGCTTGGAGGGACTAGCGGCGTCACTTTCCTACAATGAGCAGTTCTTC

j_gene: TRBJ1-2
abundance: .
v_gene: TRBV30
d_gene: .
CDR3aa: CAWSTLDRFNYGYTF
CDR3nt: TGTGCCTGGTCCACCCTCGACAGATTTAACTATGGCTACACCTTC

j_gene: TRBJ1-2
abundance: .
v_gene: TRBV18
d_gene: TRBD1
CDR3aa: CASSPQGANGYTF
CDR3nt: TGTGCCAGCTCACCACAGGGGGCGAATGGCTACACCTTC

j_gene: TRBJ2-2
abundance: .
v_gene: TRBV5-1
d_gene: TRBD2
CDR3aa: CASSLRTSGGTGELFF
CDR3nt: TGCGCCAGCAGCTTGAGGACTAGCGGGGGTACCGGGGAGCTGTTTTTT